These 32 T cell receptor beta chains came from one sample sequenced in a study of CD8+CD57+ T cells in acquired aplastic anemia. In patients chosen for sequencing, flow cytometry had shown CD8+CD57+ cell expansion. The use of genomic DNA as template underpinned the TCR beta VDJ and CDR3 profiling. TCRdb itself ran the reads through MiXCR, one entry per CDR3 protein. The sample yields hundreds of thousands of distinct CDR3 sequences, less than 35% seen once. The sample consisted of sorted CD4+, CD8+, or CD8+CD57+ T cells (not recorded which) from PBMCs. Receptors originate from a human donor with aplastic anemia.

V and J are TRBV24-1 and TRBJ2-3, with 11 positions matching TRBD1. The CDR3 loop spans 17 amino acids. Germline CDR1 is KGHDR and CDR2 is SFDVKD. With V trimmed by 9 bases and J by 3 bases, 13 bases remained unmatched. CDR3 nucleotide sequence: TGTGCCACCCGGGACAGGGGGGGACCCGAGGAAACAGATACGCAGTATTTT. Its translation is CATRDRGGPEETDTQYF.

The gene calls are TRBV20-1 and TRBJ2-1; 8 nucleotides agree with TRBD2. The CDR3 covers 14 residues. V lost 3 bases to trimming and J lost 4 bases; unmatched junction nucleotides: 5. CDR1 and CDR2 from the germline V gene are DFQATT and SNEGSKA (reference sequence). The CDR3 sequence is CSASGGATYNEQFF. CDR3 nucleotides: TGCAGTGCTAGCGGGGGGGCAACTTACAATGAGCAGTTCTTC.

The CDR3: CASSVGVSGEAPLHF. In DNA form, the CDR3 reads TGTGCCAGCAGCGTAGGAGTGTCAGGCGAAGCGCCCCTCCACTTT. This chain links TRBV9 with TRBJ1-6, with D uncertain. The germline V gene encodes CDR1 SGDLS and CDR2 YYNGEE. The V and J ends lost 0 bases and 13 bases respectively, with 17 bases between them. CDR3 length equals 15 residues.

This clonotype appeared many times. The rearrangement links TRBV19 to TRBJ2-7, with D unresolved. Trimming left V 1 base short and J 2 bases short, with 6 bases between. CDR3 length: 13 residues. Germline V CDR1 and CDR2: LNHDA, SQIVND (reference sequence). This CDR3 reads CASSIGTAYEQYF. The CDR3 nucleotides are TGTGCCAGTAGTATAGGGACGGCCTACGAGCAGTACTTC.

The rearrangement uses TRBV6-1 and TRBJ1-1, with D unclear. This CDR3 contains 14 residues. Trimming stripped 1 base from V and 7 bases from J, with 13 bases between. Germline V gene data show CDR1 as MNHNS and CDR2 as SASEGT. Written as DNA, the CDR3 is TGTGCCAGCAGTGAAGTCGGCGGTAGTAATGAAGCTTTCTTT. This translates into CASSEVGGSNEAFF.

The chain couples TRBV15 to TRBJ2-1, with 8 bases matching TRBD1. V lost 3 bases and J lost 3; bases outside the gene matches: 1. The germline gives CDR1 LNHNV, CDR2 YYDKDF (reference sequence). This CDR3 is built from 14 residues. The CDR3 is CATSSGQGYNEQFF. The DNA of the CDR3 is TGTGCCACCAGCAGTGGACAGGGCTACAATGAGCAGTTCTTC.

This clonotype was found many times. V usage is TRBV24-1 and J usage is TRBJ2-3, with 8 positions matching TRBD1. Germline CDR1 is KGHDR and CDR2 is SFDVKD. CDR3 size: 17 residues. V lost 6 bases to trimming and J lost 3 bases; unmatched junction nucleotides: 13. CDR3 region: CATSPRTGTGTTDTQYF. As DNA, the CDR3 is TGTGCCACCAGTCCCAGGACAGGGACTGGGACGACAGATACGCAGTATTTT.

This clonotype has at least ten counts. The chain uses TRBV10-3 and TRBJ2-5; TRBD1 agrees at 7 bases. J was trimmed by 2 bases and V by 6 bases; bases with no gene match: 3. The V gene's germline CDR1 is ENHRY and CDR2 SYGVKD. This CDR3 comprises 13 residues. As DNA, the CDR3 is TGTGCCATCAGCTTGGACAGGCAAGAGACCCAGTACTTC. Translated: CAISLDRQETQYF.

The J gene is TRBJ1-1, the V gene TRBV2; TRBD1 matches 8 bases. The V segment lost 4 bases and the J segment 3 bases; nucleotides outside the gene matches: 10. CDR3 size: 16 residues. Looked up from germline, CDR1 is SNHLY and CDR2 is FYNNEI. The CDR3 coding sequence is TGTGCCAGCAGTGGGACAGGGACTGGGAGGGACACTGAAGCTTTCTTT. This translates into CASSGTGTGRDTEAFF.

The chain joins TRBV15 to TRBJ2-7, with 11 bases aligning to TRBD1. The germline V gene has CDR1 LNHNV and CDR2 YYDKDF (reference sequence). The junction had 2 bases not matched to a gene; V was cut back by 5 bases and J by 2 bases. The CDR3 spans 14 residues. Here the CDR3 DNA reads TGTGCCACCAGCGCGGGACAGGGGGCCTACGAGCAGTACTTC. Its translation: CATSAGQGAYEQYF.

V usage is TRBV6-1 and J usage is TRBJ2-6, with D maybe TRBD2 (5 bases). V was trimmed by 6 bases and J by 4 bases, leaving 13 bases between them. The CDR3 contains 15 residues. Germline V gene lookup returns CDR1 MNHNS and CDR2 SASEGT. CDR3 amino acids: CASSRRGLGANVLTF. The CDR3 DNA follows: TGTGCCAGCAGCCGCAGAGGGCTGGGGGCCAACGTCCTGACTTTC.

The chain couples TRBV10-3 to TRBJ1-5, with D perhaps TRBD1 (6 bases). CDR1 and CDR2 (germline): ENHRY, SYGVKD. The CDR3 runs 14 residues. Deletions cut 8 bases from V and 7 bases from J, with 18 bases between. Written as DNA, the CDR3 is TGTGCCATCCACCTCGGGGGGGCAGGACAGCCCCAGCATTTT. Its protein is CAIHLGGAGQPQHF.

The rearrangement links TRBV11-1 to TRBJ2-7; TRBD2 agrees at 8 bases. Unmatched junction bases numbered 11, after V lost 4 bases and J lost 0 bases. CDR3 length: 17 amino acids. Germline CDR1 is SGHAT and CDR2 is FQDESV (reference sequence). CDR3 sequence (DNA): TGTGCCAGCAGCTCGGGGCGGGCGGGGGGTCTCTCCTACGAGCAGTACTTC. Protein: CASSSGRAGGLSYEQYF.

V usage is TRBV11-2 and J usage is TRBJ2-7; D possibly corresponds to TRBD1 (6 bases). CDR3 size: 18 residues. V lost 5 bases, J lost 0 bases, and 23 bases lay in between. CDR1 is SGHAT and CDR2 is FQNNGV in the germline V gene. For the CDR3, the DNA is TGTGCCAGCAGCCCATTCCCCGTGACAGGCCCCAGCTCCTACGAGCAGTACTTC. Amino acids: CASSPFPVTGPSSYEQYF.

The chain couples TRBV18 to TRBJ2-2, with TRBD1 identical over 10 bases. Germline V CDR1 and CDR2: KGHSH, LQKENI. The V and J ends lost 0 bases and 6 bases, in that order; junction bases with no gene match: 7. The CDR3 sequence is 17 residues long. The CDR3 sequence is CASSPPRGTGEAGELFF. The CDR3 DNA follows: TGTGCCAGCTCACCACCACGAGGGACAGGGGAAGCCGGGGAGCTGTTTTTT.

This clonotype was counted a single time. The chain recombines TRBV2 with TRBJ2-6; a weak D match, TRBD1 (5 bases). The CDR3 has 14 residues. CDR1 and CDR2 from the germline V gene are SNHLY and FYNNEI. V dropped 6 bases and J dropped 2 bases, with 8 bases sitting between them. CDR3 sequence (DNA): TGTGCCAGCAGAGGCAGGGCTGGGGCCAACGTCCTGACTTTC. Protein: CASRGRAGANVLTF.

Concerning this clonotype itself: A much larger clone is a single base away; this may be a read error. The chain is built from TRBV9 and TRBJ1-3; maybe TRBD1 (5 bases). The CDR3 is 15 amino acids. Germline loops: CDR1 SGDLS, CDR2 YYNGEE. CDR3 nucleotide sequence: TGTGCCAGCAGCGCCCCGACAGTCTCTGGAAACACCGTATATTTT. This translates into CASSAPTVSGNTVYF.

This clonotype was seen many times. The V gene is TRBV10-2, the J gene TRBJ1-2; D gene uncertain. Germline lookup yields CDR1 WSHSY and CDR2 SAAADI. With 7 bases removed from V and 2 bases from J, the gap between germline ends came to 17 bases. This CDR3 is built from 15 residues. Written as DNA, the CDR3 is TGCGCCAGCACTCAGATCTGGGCGGCGAACTATGGCTACACCTTC. It translates to CASTQIWAANYGYTF.

In its sample, this clonotype was seen a few times. This rearrangement joins TRBV25-1 to TRBJ1-2; 8 bases agree with TRBD1. Germline V gene data show CDR1 as MGHDK and CDR2 as SYGVNS. The CDR3 totals 17 residues. V lost 6 bases, J lost 4 bases, and 16 bases stayed unmatched. For the CDR3, the DNA is TGTGCCAGCAGGCAGGCCTCGCAGGGGGCAGGGGGCTATGGCTACACCTTC. This sequence encodes CASRQASQGAGGYGYTF.

This clonotype was counted at least ten times. The chain carries TRBV24-1 and TRBJ1-1, with D unclear. Germline V lookup: CDR1 KGHDR, CDR2 SFDVKD. The CDR3 is 15 residues long. Trimming pared 7 bases from V and 5 bases from J, leaving 19 bases between. The CDR3 loop is CATRPGRVGSTEAFF. CDR3 in DNA: TGTGCCACCAGGCCGGGTAGGGTAGGGAGTACTGAAGCTTTCTTT.

This sequence joins TRBV11-2 and TRBJ2-1, with D unresolved. V lost 1 base and J lost 7, with 11 bases in between. CDR1 is SGHAT, CDR2 FQNNGV, per germline. The CDR3 is made up of 14 amino acids. CDR3 sequence (DNA): TGTGCCAGCAGCTTAGTTCAGGTTATTAATGAGCAGTTCTTC. Amino acids: CASSLVQVINEQFF.

This clonotype was found a few times. The chain employs TRBV2 and TRBJ2-3, with TRBD2 as a possible D gene (8 bases). This CDR3 is built from 15 residues. Looked up from germline, CDR1 is SNHLY and CDR2 is FYNNEI. V lost 6 bases to trimming and J lost 6 bases, with 19 bases between them. CDR3 nucleotide sequence: TGTGCCAGCAGCCAGGGGGGGACTAGTTCGGATACGCAGTATTTT. This codes for CASSQGGTSSDTQYF.

V gene TRBV5-8 combines with J gene TRBJ2-7; 7 bases fit TRBD2. J lost 6 bases, V lost 1 base, and 10 bases had no gene match. Germline assignment: CDR1 SGHTS and CDR2 YDEGEE. The CDR3 covers 15 residues. The CDR3 reads CASSLIPGGPGEQYF. As DNA, the CDR3 is TGTGCCAGCAGCTTGATTCCGGGAGGCCCGGGCGAGCAGTACTTC. The full variable domain, rest sourced from reference TRBV5-8 and TRBJ2-7, is EAGVTQSPTHLIKTRGQQATLRCSPISGHTSVYWYQQALGLGLQFLLWYDEGEERNRGNFPPRFSGRQFPNYSSELNVNALELEDSALYLCASSLIPGGPGEQYFGPGTRLTVT.

The chain links TRBV7-2 to TRBJ1-1; TRBD1 agrees at 7 bases. The CDR3 totals 15 residues. With 4 bases clipped from V and 0 bases from J, the junction kept 5 bases outside the gene matches. Per the germline V gene, CDR1 is SGHTA and CDR2 is FQGNSA. DNA for the CDR3: TGTGCCAGCAGCTCCGGGACAGTCCTGAACACTGAAGCTTTCTTT. Its translation: CASSSGTVLNTEAFF.

This clonotype was seen many times. The genes are TRBV7-9 and TRBJ1-1; no clear D. With 5 bases removed from V and 2 bases from J, the gap between germline ends came to 15 bases. In germline, CDR1 is SEHNR, CDR2 FQNEAQ (reference sequence). CDR3 length: 15 residues. CDR3 amino acids: CASSAEEGHNTEAFF. CDR3 coding DNA: TGTGCCAGCAGCGCTGAGGAGGGCCATAACACTGAAGCTTTCTTT. The full variable domain, in which reference TRBV7-9 and TRBJ1-1 provide the parts outside the CDR3, is DTGVSQNPRHKITKRGQNVTFRCDPISEHNRLYWYRQTLGQGPEFLTYFQNEAQLEKSRLLSDRFSAERPKGSFSTLEIQRTEQGDSAMYLCASSAEEGHNTEAFFGQGTRLTVV.

This sequence joins TRBV9 and TRBJ1-3; no clear D gene. The V end lost 4 bases, the J end lost 4 bases, and 9 bases lay between the germline ends. Germline values: CDR1 SGDLS, CDR2 YYNGEE. The CDR3 is made up of 13 amino acids. CDR3 sequence reads: CASSSSLGNTIYF. Written as DNA, the CDR3 is TGTGCCAGCAGCTCCTCATTGGGAAACACCATATATTTT.

The chain uses TRBV20-1 and TRBJ1-5; D perhaps matches TRBD1 (5 bases). The CDR3 has 15 residues. Trimming stripped 0 bases from V and 4 bases from J, with 13 bases between. Germline CDR1 reads DFQATT; CDR2 reads SNEGSKA (reference sequence). DNA for the CDR3: TGCAGTGCTAGAGATGCCCTGGGGGGTAATCAGCCCCAGCATTTT. Translating it yields CSARDALGGNQPQHF.

Only a few counts were recorded for this clonotype. This chain connects TRBV7-9 to TRBJ1-4, with D possibly matching TRBD1 (5 bases). The CDR3 spans 14 residues. Germline CDR1 and CDR2: SEHNR and FQNEAQ (reference sequence). V was pared by 0 bases and J by 8 bases, with 10 bases between. CDR3 loop: CASSLAGAGEKLFF. The CDR3 nucleotides read TGTGCCAGCAGCTTAGCAGGGGCTGGAGAAAAACTGTTTTTT. The whole variable domain, remainder taken from reference TRBV7-9 and TRBJ1-4, is DTGVSQNPRHKITKRGQNVTFRCDPISEHNRLYWYRQTLGQGPEFLTYFQNEAQLEKSRLLSDRFSAERPKGSFSTLEIQRTEQGDSAMYLCASSLAGAGEKLFFGSGTQLSVL.

The chain carries TRBV29-1 and TRBJ1-2, with 11 bases that match TRBD1. Germline V gene sequence: CDR1 SQVTM, CDR2 ANQGSEA. The CDR3 covers 12 residues. Trimming cost V 4 bases and J 11 bases; bases outside gene matches: 6. The CDR3 loop reads CSVVDRGPGYTF. The CDR3 DNA follows: TGCAGCGTTGTGGACAGGGGGCCCGGTTACACCTTC.

The rearrangement joins TRBV6-1 to TRBJ2-7; D unclear. The CDR3 totals 13 residues. The V end lost 4 bases, the J end lost 3 bases, and 10 bases lay between the germline ends. CDR1 is MNHNS, CDR2 SASEGT, per germline. CDR3 sequence: CASSALPGYEQYF. The CDR3 DNA reads TGTGCCAGCAGTGCTCTCCCTGGCTACGAGCAGTACTTC.

A remark on this clonotype: This could be a read error, since a much larger clone is one nucleotide away. The CDR3 does not end in the conserved phenylalanine or tryptophan, so this is likely a read error. The rearrangement links TRBV9 to TRBJ1-3; D perhaps matches TRBD1 (5 bases). V shed 0 bases and J shed 0 bases, with 13 bases lying between them. This CDR3 is built from 17 residues. Germline CDR1 is SGDLS and CDR2 is YYNGEE. The CDR3 DNA follows: TGTGCCAGCAGCGTAGATGTTGGGGCACACTCTGGAAACACCATATATCTT. Translation: CASSVDVGAHSGNTIYL.

As concerns this clonotype: A much more abundant neighbour one base away suggests this may be a read error. The rearrangement joins TRBV2 to TRBJ2-7; D ambiguous. Germline V gene lookup returns CDR1 SNHLY and CDR2 FYNNEI. This CDR3 is 13 amino acids long. The DNA of the CDR3 is TGTGCCGGCAGTTTATCCGGTACCTACGAGCAGTACTTC. This encodes CAGSLSGTYEQYF.